This T cell receptor (beta chain) appears in the sequencing data of a study of early T cells in non-severe SARS-CoV-2 infection. General study results and limits: Using VDJdb, the matching emphasized anti-spike CD8 responses while missing private and CD4 specificities.

From germline, CDR1 is SGDLS and CDR2 YYNGEE. The CDR3 has 14 residues. Trimming stripped 0 bases from V and 14 bases from J, with 15 bases between. This clonotype was seen only a few times. As yet, its antigen is unknown. Researchers attached unique molecular identifiers to individual cDNA molecules. TCRdb ran MiXCR on the 5' RACE reads and lists one entry per CDR3 protein. Of approximately 71,000 distinct CDR3 sequences listed, about 12% are singletons. Sequencing was done on a sample of whole blood. The sequence was collected from an adult who was a healthcare worker with PCR-confirmed SARS-CoV-2 infection or an uninfected control (not recorded which). The V call is TRBV9, the J call TRBJ1-6, with D tentatively TRBD1 (5 bases). In nucleotides, the CDR3 is TGTGCCAGCAGCGTAGACAGGACTCCCACGACCCTCCACTTT. This codes for CASSVDRTPTTLHF.